The 9 T cell receptor beta chains below were found in one sample sequenced in a study of blood T cell repertoires in COVID-19. TCRdb's copy holds only in-frame clones and misses some; the assay was immunoSEQ multiplex PCR. The table shows some 87,000 clones, with about 90% occurring only once. The sequenced material came from peripheral blood. These receptors were collected from a human donor with COVID-19, enrolled during active disease. The donor label of this sample is uncertain.

The CDR3 DNA sequence: TGTGCCAGCAAAGGACTAGCGGGAGTCTTCGGGGAGCTGTTTTTT. This translates into CASKGLAGVFGELFF. The V gene is TRBV2, the J gene TRBJ2-2; 13 positions match TRBD2. Germline assignment: CDR1 SNHLY and CDR2 FYNNEI. This CDR3 region has 15 residues. The J segment lost 7 bases and the V segment lost 7 bases, leaving 6 bases of the junction unmatched.

The chain couples TRBV5-1 to TRBJ1-1; D is uncertain. Between the trimmed V and J ends, which lost 0 bases and 2 bases, there was a span of 11 bases. The CDR3 is made up of 15 amino acids. Germline values: CDR1 SGHRS, CDR2 YFSETQ. The CDR3 loop reads CASSLVPATNTEAFF. CDR3 in DNA: TGCGCCAGCAGCTTGGTCCCTGCGACAAACACTGAAGCTTTCTTT.

This chain links TRBV12-5 with TRBJ1-4, with TRBD1 matching over 8 bases. Germline CDR1 reads LGHNT; CDR2 reads FRNRAP. The CDR3 runs to 15 residues. V was pared by 2 bases and J by 8 bases, with 7 bases of the junction left unmatched. The CDR3 DNA is TGTGCTAGTGGTTTGCTTCAGGGGGCCAAGGAAAAACTGTTTTTT. Its translation is CASGLLQGAKEKLFF.

The J gene is TRBJ1-1, the V gene TRBV27; D gene unclear. This CDR3 has 13 residues. From germline, CDR1 is MNHEY and CDR2 SMNVEV (reference sequence). Trimming took 0 bases from V and 3 from J, leaving 5 bases between them. The chain's CDR3 is CASSLSSYTEAFF. The CDR3 nucleotides are TGTGCCAGCAGTTTATCGAGCTACACTGAAGCTTTCTTT.

The CDR3 coding sequence is TGCGCCAGCAGTTCTTTCAGAGGCACTGAAGCTTTCTTT. Encoded protein: CASSSFRGTEAFF. This chain connects TRBV5-1 to TRBJ1-1; D gene uncertain. The CDR3 sequence is 13 residues long. Germline V gene data show CDR1 as SGHRS and CDR2 as YFSETQ. Trimming removed 5 bases at V and 4 bases at J, with 12 bases between.

The chain couples TRBV24-1 to TRBJ1-1, with 7 bases matching TRBD1. Unmatched junction bases numbered 3, after V lost 4 bases and J lost 5 bases. Germline V gives CDR1 KGHDR, CDR2 SFDVKD. The CDR3 spans 13 residues. CDR3 sequence reads: CATSDAGQTEAFF. As DNA, the CDR3 is TGTGCCACCAGTGACGCGGGACAGACTGAAGCTTTCTTT.

The chain employs TRBV30 and TRBJ1-6; a weak D match, TRBD1 (5 bases). V gave up 5 bases and J gave up 8 bases, with 13 bases separating them. Germline V gene data show CDR1 as GTSNPN and CDR2 as SVGIG (reference sequence). This CDR3 comprises 13 residues. The CDR3 DNA follows: TGTGCCTGGGACAGCATTAAGGATTCACCCCTCCACTTT. Translated: CAWDSIKDSPLHF. Complete variable domain (other parts from reference TRBV30 and TRBJ1-6): SQTIHQWPATLVQPVGSPLSLECTVEGTSNPNLYWYRQAAGRGLQLLFYSVGIGQISSEVPQNLSASRPQDRQFILSSKKLLLSDSGFYLCAWDSIKDSPLHFGNGTRLTVT.

The genes are TRBV9 and TRBJ1-2; D is undetermined. Germline CDR1 and CDR2: SGDLS and YYNGEE. Trimming removed 0 bases from V and 11 bases from J, with 8 bases in between. This CDR3 spans 11 amino acids. The CDR3 here is CASSVARRYTF. For the CDR3, the DNA is TGTGCCAGCAGCGTAGCCCGGCGGTACACCTTC.

The chain has TRBV6-4 and TRBJ1-1; TRBD1 aligns across 8 bases. The CDR3 totals 14 residues. The V and J ends lost 7 bases and 7 bases, in that order; junction bases with no gene match: 11. Germline V gene sequence: CDR1 MRHNA, CDR2 SNTAGT. Written as DNA, the CDR3 is TGTGCCAGCAAAATTTGGACAGGGCTAGGTGAAGCTTTCTTT. The encoded protein is CASKIWTGLGEAFF.